A selection of T cell receptor beta chains follows, all from one sample in a study of CD8 T cells in ankylosing spondylitis. TCRdb independently ran MiXCR on the 5' RACE reads; one entry per CDR3 protein. The sample yields 100,000 to 150,000 distinct CDR3 sequences, roughly an eighth seen once. The specimen was blood, either unsorted or a sorted T cell fraction (not recorded which). The origin of the receptors is a female donor with ankylosing spondylitis or in good health (not recorded which). Both conserved end residues are part of each CDR3. A D gene is named only where the DNA matches it firmly.

>TRBJ2-5|TRBD2|TRBV7-9
CASSFTSGGETQYF
>TRBJ2-5|TRBD2|TRBV2
CAICVRGLASGGVGETQYF
>TRBJ1-1|NA|TRBV19
CASCRENTEAFF
>TRBJ1-6|NA|TRBV5-1
CASSLDFADYNSPLHF
>TRBJ1-2|NA|TRBV5-1
CASSQGLKGYTF
>TRBJ1-4|NA|TRBV24-1
CATSVGRGTNEKLFF
>TRBJ1-4|NA|TRBV28
CASSPRGGPRTNEKLFF
>TRBJ2-3|TRBD2|TRBV5-5
CASSLTSERADTQYF
>TRBJ2-7|TRBD2|TRBV7-6
CASTVRPGLRYEQYF
>TRBJ2-4|NA|TRBV15
CATSTYEKSSIQYF
>TRBJ1-6|NA|TRBV5-1
CASSLGDPGMDSPLHF
>TRBJ1-5|NA|TRBV5-1
CASSLDTDQPQHF
>TRBJ1-3|NA|TRBV7-8
CASSSGRSGNTIYF
>TRBJ1-6|TRBD1|TRBV18
CASSRDRGNSPLHF
>TRBJ2-4|NA|TRBV28
CASSLSGTLKNIQYF
>TRBJ2-7|NA|TRBV9
CASSVDHSSYEQYF
>TRBJ2-2|TRBD2|TRBV6-5
CASSHEGLGTGELFF
>TRBJ2-2|NA|TRBV29-1
CSVSWLTNTGELFF
>TRBJ2-7|NA|TRBV12-3/TRBV12-4
CASSLEAGSPPQYF
>TRBJ2-1|NA|TRBV6-4
CASSDSSLGYNEQFF
>TRBJ2-6|NA|TRBV5-1
CASSLSGLGAGANVLTF
>TRBJ1-1|TRBD1|TRBV7-3
CASSLLGQGAGGTEAFF
>TRBJ1-2|NA|TRBV12-3/TRBV12-4
CASSWGPPEYGYTF
>TRBJ1-2|NA|TRBV6-2/TRBV6-3
CASSYSTGFGYTF
>TRBJ2-3|TRBD1|TRBV20-1
CSANPLGQGGDTQYF
>TRBJ2-7|NA|TRBV3-1
CASSQSGSLYEQYF
>TRBJ1-3|NA|TRBV7-9
CASSRGSDTIYF
>TRBJ1-1|NA|TRBV5-1
CASKGGTENTEAFF
>TRBJ1-5|NA|TRBV20-1
CSASPPGSQPQHF
>TRBJ1-4|TRBD1|TRBV5-1
CASSGETGRDEKLFF
>TRBJ1-2|TRBD1|TRBV2
CASSEGQGSNYGYTF
>TRBJ1-1|NA|TRBV6-1
CASSEAGINTEAFF
>TRBJ2-2|NA|TRBV3-1
CASSPIADGANTGELFF
>TRBJ2-2|TRBD2|TRBV20-1
CSARDMTSGGYITGELFF
>TRBJ2-3|TRBD1|TRBV5-1
CASSLGDRVTDTQYF
>TRBJ2-5|NA|TRBV30
CAWSVRVSETQYF
>TRBJ2-1|TRBD2|TRBV29-1
CSVLLTGRDEQFF
>TRBJ1-6|NA|TRBV7-6
CASSLGLDSPLHF
>TRBJ2-1|TRBD2|TRBV20-1
CSARDQLAYFEQFF
>TRBJ2-7|NA|TRBV5-5
CASSFTPGSSYEQYF
>TRBJ2-7|NA|TRBV12-3/TRBV12-4
CASSPAGEQYF
>TRBJ1-2|NA|TRBV29-1
CSVRGSVRVYGYTF
>TRBJ2-2|NA|TRBV2
CASTERGFGGELFF
>TRBJ2-2|NA|TRBV7-2
CASSVAGTNTGELFF
>TRBJ2-3|NA|TRBV6-6
CASRSSMGETQYF
>TRBJ2-5|NA|TRBV7-8
CASSPRGGETQYF
>TRBJ2-3|TRBD2|TRBV29-1
CSIKRGGLTDTQYF
>TRBJ2-1|NA|TRBV12-3/TRBV12-4
CAVGGGAFPNEQFF
>TRBJ2-1|TRBD2|TRBV29-1
CSVDRLANYNEQFF
>TRBJ1-1|NA|TRBV27
CASSGWGAGTEAFF
>TRBJ2-3|NA|TRBV29-1
CSVGVPNVITDTQYF
>TRBJ1-2|NA|TRBV5-1
CASSDDSQRSYGYTF
>TRBJ1-5|NA|TRBV18
CAISPSNQPQHF
>TRBJ1-5|NA|TRBV29-1
CSVSENSNQPQHF
>TRBJ1-6|TRBD1|TRBV9
CASRPGQSNSPLHF
>TRBJ1-6|TRBD1|TRBV6-1
CASRGDRARYNSPLHF
>TRBJ2-1|TRBD2|TRBV5-1
CASSSERGAYNEQFF